This TCR beta chain originates from a study of T cell responses to AZD1222 COVID-19 vaccine. As regards this clone: The antigen is undetermined.

Study-wide results and limits: Regions 160-218 and 743-854 held dominance among vaccine-associated CD4 TCRs, which spanned spike. Baseline seropositivity occurred in only 5 to 7 AZD1222 recipients. Donors were mostly white British, more females; clonal diversity possibly underestimated.

Generated by immunoSEQ multiplex PCR, the TCRdb table keeps only in-frame clones and is missing some. Of roughly 100,000 clones in the sample, roughly 89% were seen once. V was pared by 3 bases and J by 0 bases, with 9 bases between. This CDR3 is 16 amino acids long. Per the germline V gene, CDR1 is LNHDA and CDR2 is SQIVND (reference sequence). The gene calls are TRBV19 and TRBJ2-6; D tentatively reads TRBD1 or TRBD2 (5 bases each). The receptor was isolated from an adult in good health. Sample: peripheral blood, taken on day 0 of AZD1222 vaccination. CDR3 nucleotides: TGTGCCAGTAGTATCGGGACGCACTCTGGGGCCAACGTCCTGACTTTC. Residues: CASSIGTHSGANVLTF.